A selection of T cell receptor beta chains follows, all from one sample in a study of blood T cells in healthy people across ages. TCRdb called the 5' RACE reads again in MiXCR, with one record for every CDR3 protein. The table includes about 1.4 million distinct CDR3 sequences, around 55% detected once. The sample was blood. Receptors were obtained from a man aged 18 to 30 in good health. CDR3s leave out the opening cysteine and the closing phenylalanine or tryptophan.

cdr3_aa j_call v_call
ASSRDRGWRETQY - TRBV12-3/TRBV12-4
ASSLFGQGPTEAF TRBJ1-1 TRBV5-1
ASSFRGAVSQETKY TRBJ2-7 TRBV7-2
ASSLFLLTSGANVLT TRBJ2-6 TRBV28
ASSPGSTYNEQF TRBJ2-1 TRBV4-1
ASSHLSRTGNTEAF TRBJ1-1 TRBV7-9
ASNQEGGQDTEAF TRBJ1-1 TRBV25-1
SARSVASGSGTDTQY TRBJ2-3 TRBV20-1
ASSQETLLGHGYT TRBJ1-2 TRBV3-1
ASSLSPRGNNEQF TRBJ2-1 TRBV5-1
ASSQNTGTVPTDTQY TRBJ2-3 TRBV4-1
ASSFYLGGPTTYGYT TRBJ1-2 TRBV12-3/TRBV12-4
ASTRDFTGELF TRBJ2-2 TRBV6-2/TRBV6-3
ASSPPLRKLLF TRBJ1-4 TRBV16
SARDRGGPQETQY TRBJ2-5 TRBV20-1
ASASRDRGPNTEAF TRBJ1-1 TRBV7-9
VSSLERYEQY TRBJ2-7 TRBV5-4
ASSLSRGTGELF TRBJ2-2 TRBV11-1
ASSLPGSNYEQY TRBJ2-7 TRBV5-1
ASSSLGQGTYEQY TRBJ2-7 TRBV28
ASKIFQGSYEQY TRBJ2-7 TRBV27
ASSPEAGGWPQH TRBJ1-5 TRBV7-9
AIRGRGVETQY TRBJ2-5 TRBV6-1
ASSQYDGSDEQY TRBJ2-7 TRBV16
AISEDRVAGYT TRBJ1-2 TRBV10-3
AWRGGSNSPLH TRBJ1-6 TRBV30